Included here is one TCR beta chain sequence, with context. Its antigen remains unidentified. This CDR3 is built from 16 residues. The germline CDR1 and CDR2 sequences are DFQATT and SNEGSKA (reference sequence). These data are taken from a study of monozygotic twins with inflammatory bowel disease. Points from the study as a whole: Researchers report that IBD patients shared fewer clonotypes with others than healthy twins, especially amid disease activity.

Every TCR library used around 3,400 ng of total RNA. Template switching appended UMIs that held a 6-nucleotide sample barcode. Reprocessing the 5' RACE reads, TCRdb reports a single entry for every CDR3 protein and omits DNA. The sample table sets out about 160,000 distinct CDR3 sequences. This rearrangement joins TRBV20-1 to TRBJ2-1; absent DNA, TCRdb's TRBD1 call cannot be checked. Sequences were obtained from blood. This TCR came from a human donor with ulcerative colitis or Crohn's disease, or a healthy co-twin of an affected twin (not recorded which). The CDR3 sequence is CSAKVVGASSYNEQFF.